In this sample, the clone carrying this T cell receptor (beta chain) turned up once. Antigen specificity is unknown. Libraries were prepared by immunoSEQ multiplex PCR; TCRdb keeps only in-frame clonotypes and omits some of them. The top ten hold about 0.64% of the sample, which has about 240,000 clones, about 80% seen once. This sample was taken from a study of Tregs in tolerant kidney transplant recipients. Study-level findings and limits: Tregs expanded with activated donor B cells seemed most donor-specific. Few patients were studied, so findings need validation in larger groups.

The CDR3 contains 14 residues. Germline V CDR1 and CDR2: LNHDA, SQIVND (reference sequence). J was trimmed by 8 bases and V by 3 bases; bases with no gene match: 7. Sequencing was done on a sample of CD4+ T cells from blood. This chain links TRBV19 with TRBJ1-5, with 7 bases identical to TRBD1. The receptor's source is a human donor in good health. CDR3 DNA: TGTGCCAGTAGTATCAGTAGGACAGGCAAGCCCCAGCATTTT. Translating it yields CASSISRTGKPQHF.